This record covers a single TCR beta chain. These data are taken from a study of blood T cell repertoires in COVID-19. In the study overall: The cDNA or gDNA used as material had been derived from T cells, B-cell-depleted T cells, or PBMCs.

The repertoire was sequenced with immunoSEQ multiplex PCR; TCRdb's copy has only in-frame clones and lacks some. The sample lists some 58,000 clones; approximately 90% were seen once. This CDR3 has 16 residues. The V segment lost 5 bases and the J segment 5 bases; nucleotides outside the gene matches: 12. Germline V lookup: CDR1 MDHEN, CDR2 SYDVKM. Sequenced input: peripheral blood. This sequence was found in a man in his fifties with acute or convalescent COVID-19. The chain has TRBV28 and TRBJ2-1, with 7 bases aligning to TRBD2. Here the CDR3 reads CASSTPGRRRHNEQFF. For the CDR3, the DNA is TGTGCCAGCAGTACCCCCGGGAGGAGGAGGCACAATGAGCAGTTCTTC. Using reference TRBV28 and TRBJ2-1 for the parts outside the CDR3, the full variable domain is DVKVTQSSRYLVKRTGEKVFLECVQDMDHENMFWYRQDPGLGLRLIYFSYDVKMKEKGDIPEGYSVSREKKERFSLILESASTNQTSMYLCASSTPGRRRHNEQFFGPGTRLTVL.